This TCR beta chain was retrieved from a study of vaccination and CD4 T cells after COVID-19. As for the study in general: Six men and four women formed the convalescents, two being Hispanic.

V dropped 2 bases and J dropped 6; count of bases not matched to a gene: 9. CDR3 length equals 16 residues. CDR1 SEHNR and CDR2 FQNEAQ come from the germline V gene (reference sequence). This clonotype was seen only a few times. The antigen is unknown. The sample's treatment: approximately 9-day PBMC culture with coronavirus spike peptide pools or control peptides (ViraFEST assay). Once cultured 9 to 11 days, CD4+ T cells underwent isolation by negative selection. The study sequenced cultured CD4+ T cell DNA using the Oncomine TCR Beta short-read assay. DNA came from CD4+ T cells after culture. TCRdb reprocessed the PCR reads with MiXCR, giving one entry per CDR3 protein. Of more than 9,000 distinct CDR3 sequences detected, 20% to 25% appear once; the ten largest clones hold approximately 13%.

The sequences come from CD4+ T cells from blood, cultured in vitro, collected before SARS-CoV-2 vaccination. The clonotype comes from a human donor who received a COVID-19 vaccine. The genes are TRBV7-9 and TRBJ2-7, with 11 nucleotides matching TRBD2. CDR3 bases: TGTGCCAGCAGCTTATCTGGGCTAGCGGGGGGTGGCGAGCAGTACTTC. This sequence encodes CASSLSGLAGGGEQYF.